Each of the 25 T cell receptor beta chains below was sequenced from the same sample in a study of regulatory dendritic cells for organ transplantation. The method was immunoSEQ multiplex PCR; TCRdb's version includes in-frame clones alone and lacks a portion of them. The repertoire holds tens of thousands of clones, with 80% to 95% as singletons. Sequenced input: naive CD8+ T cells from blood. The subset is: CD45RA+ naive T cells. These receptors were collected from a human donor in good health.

The CDR3 spells CASSLSRGREQYF. Written as DNA, the CDR3 is TGCGCCAGCAGCTTGTCCAGGGGGCGCGAGCAGTACTTC. This chain uses TRBV5-1 with TRBJ2-7; TRBD1 agrees at 8 bases. The V gene end was trimmed by 1 base and the J gene end by 6 bases; junction bases not matched to a gene: 3. Germline lookup yields CDR1 SGHRS and CDR2 YFSETQ. The length of the CDR3 is 13 residues. The full variable domain, in which reference TRBV5-1 and TRBJ2-7 provide the parts outside the CDR3, is KAGVTQTPRYLIKTRGQQVTLSCSPISGHRSVSWYQQTPGQGLQFLFEYFSETQRNKGNFPGRFSGRQFSNSRSEMNVSTLELGDSALYLCASSLSRGREQYFGPGTRLTVT.

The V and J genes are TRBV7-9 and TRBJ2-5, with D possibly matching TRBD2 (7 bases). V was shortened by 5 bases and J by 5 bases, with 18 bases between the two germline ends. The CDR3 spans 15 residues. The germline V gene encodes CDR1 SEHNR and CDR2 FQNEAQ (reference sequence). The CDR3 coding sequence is TGTGCCAGCAGCCGGAGGTCGGGGGGCCGGGAGACCCAGTACTTC. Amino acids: CASSRRSGGRETQYF.

The CDR3 DNA is TGTGCCAGCAGCGGGAGTATCTCCTACAATGAGCAGTTCTTC. It codes for CASSGSISYNEQFF. The J gene is TRBJ2-1, the V gene TRBV6-6; possibly TRBD2 for D (6 bases). CDR3 size: 14 residues. The germline V gene has CDR1 MNHNY and CDR2 SVGAGI (reference sequence). With 6 bases removed from V and 0 bases from J, the gap between germline ends came to 9 bases.

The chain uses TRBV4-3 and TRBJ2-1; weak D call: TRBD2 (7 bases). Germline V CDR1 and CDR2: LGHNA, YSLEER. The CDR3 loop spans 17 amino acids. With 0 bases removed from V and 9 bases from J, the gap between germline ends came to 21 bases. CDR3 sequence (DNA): TGCGCCAGCAGCCAAGAGCTAGGGGGGGTGTGGAGGCCTGAGCAGTTCTTC. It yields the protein CASSQELGGVWRPEQFF.

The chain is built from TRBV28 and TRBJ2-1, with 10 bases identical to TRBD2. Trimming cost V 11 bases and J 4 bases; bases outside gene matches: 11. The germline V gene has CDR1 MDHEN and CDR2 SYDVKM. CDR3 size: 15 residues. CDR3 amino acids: CAVRPGTSEYNEQFF. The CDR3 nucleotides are TGTGCCGTAAGGCCGGGGACTAGCGAGTACAATGAGCAGTTCTTC. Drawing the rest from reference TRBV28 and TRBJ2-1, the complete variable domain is DVKVTQSSRYLVKRTGEKVFLECVQDMDHENMFWYRQDPGLGLRLIYFSYDVKMKEKGDIPEGYSVSREKKERFSLILESASTNQTSMYLCAVRPGTSEYNEQFFGPGTRLTVL.

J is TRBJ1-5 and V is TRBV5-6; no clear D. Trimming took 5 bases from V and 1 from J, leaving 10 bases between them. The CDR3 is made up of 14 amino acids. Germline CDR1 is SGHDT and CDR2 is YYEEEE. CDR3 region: CASSRDLSNQPQHF. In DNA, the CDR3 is TGTGCCAGCAGTAGAGACCTCAGCAATCAGCCCCAGCATTTT.

The CDR3 here is CASSLAGILNNEQFF. As DNA, the CDR3 is TGTGCCAGCAGCTTAGCGGGAATTCTCAACAATGAGCAGTTCTTC. This rearrangement joins TRBV7-6 to TRBJ2-1; D unresolved. CDR1 and CDR2 (germline): SGHVS, FNYEAQ. The V and J ends lost 0 bases and 5 bases respectively, with 11 bases between them. There are 15 residues in the CDR3. The full variable domain, its missing parts supplied by reference TRBV7-6 and TRBJ2-1, is GAGVSQSPRYKVTKRGQDVALRCDPISGHVSLYWYRQALGQGPEFLTYFNYEAQQDKSGLPNDRFSAERPEGSISTLTIQRTEQRDSAMYRCASSLAGILNNEQFFGPGTRLTVL.

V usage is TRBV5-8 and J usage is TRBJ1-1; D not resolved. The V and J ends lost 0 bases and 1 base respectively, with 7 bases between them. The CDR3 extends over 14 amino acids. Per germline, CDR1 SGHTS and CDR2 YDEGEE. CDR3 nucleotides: TGTGCCAGCAGCTTGGCGCAACCGAACACTGAAGCTTTCTTT. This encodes CASSLAQPNTEAFF.

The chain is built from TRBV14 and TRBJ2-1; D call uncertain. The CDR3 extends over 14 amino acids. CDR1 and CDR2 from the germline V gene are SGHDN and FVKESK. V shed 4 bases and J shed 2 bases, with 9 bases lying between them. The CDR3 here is CASSPSGAYNEQFF. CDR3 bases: TGTGCCAGCAGCCCTTCGGGTGCCTACAATGAGCAGTTCTTC. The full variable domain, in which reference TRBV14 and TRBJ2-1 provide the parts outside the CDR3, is EAGVTQFPSHSVIEKGQTVTLRCDPISGHDNLYWYRRVMGKEIKFLLHFVKESKQDESGMPNNRFLAERTGGTYSTLKVQPAELEDSGVYFCASSPSGAYNEQFFGPGTRLTVL.

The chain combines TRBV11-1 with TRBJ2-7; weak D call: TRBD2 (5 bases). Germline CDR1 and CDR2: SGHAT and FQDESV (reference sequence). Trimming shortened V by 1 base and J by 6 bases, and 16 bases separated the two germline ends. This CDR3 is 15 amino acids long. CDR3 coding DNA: TGTGCCAGCAGCTTAGACATTGCACCGGCGGGCGAGCAGTACTTC. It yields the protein CASSLDIAPAGEQYF.

The CDR3 nucleotides read TGTTCGGCGGGAGCTGGCTACACCTTC. Amino acids: CSAGAGYTF. The chain is built from TRBV7-9 and TRBJ1-2, with no clear D. Germline assignment: CDR1 SEHNR and CDR2 FQNEAQ (reference sequence). The CDR3 totals 9 residues.

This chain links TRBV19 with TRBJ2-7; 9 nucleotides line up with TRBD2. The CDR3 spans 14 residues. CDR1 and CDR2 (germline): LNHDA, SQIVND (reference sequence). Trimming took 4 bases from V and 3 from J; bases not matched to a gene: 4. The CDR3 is CASSTSGIRYEQYF. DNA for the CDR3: TGTGCCAGTAGTACTAGCGGGATCCGCTACGAGCAGTACTTC.

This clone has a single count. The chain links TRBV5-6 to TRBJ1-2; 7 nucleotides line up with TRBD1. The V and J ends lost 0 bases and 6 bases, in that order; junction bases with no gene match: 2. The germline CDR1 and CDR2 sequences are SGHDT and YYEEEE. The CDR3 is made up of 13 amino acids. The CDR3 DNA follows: TGTGCCAGCAGCTTGGACAGGGGTAATGGCTACACCTTC. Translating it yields CASSLDRGNGYTF.

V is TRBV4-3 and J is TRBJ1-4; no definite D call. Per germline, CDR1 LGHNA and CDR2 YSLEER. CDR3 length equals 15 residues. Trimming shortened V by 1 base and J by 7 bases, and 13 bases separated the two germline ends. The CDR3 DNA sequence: TGCGCCAGCAGCCAAGTTGATTCGGTGGGTGAAAAACTGTTTTTT. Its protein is CASSQVDSVGEKLFF.

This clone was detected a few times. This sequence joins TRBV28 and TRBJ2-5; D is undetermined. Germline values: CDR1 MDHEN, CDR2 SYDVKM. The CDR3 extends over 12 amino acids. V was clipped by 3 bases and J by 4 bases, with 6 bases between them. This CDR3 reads CASSFSPETQYF. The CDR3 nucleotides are TGTGCCAGCAGTTTCAGCCCAGAGACCCAGTACTTC.

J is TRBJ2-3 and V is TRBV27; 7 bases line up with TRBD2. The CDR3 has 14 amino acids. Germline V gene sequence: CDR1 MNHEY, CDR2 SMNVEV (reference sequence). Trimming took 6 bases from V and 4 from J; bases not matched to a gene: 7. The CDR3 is CASSYPSGADTQYF. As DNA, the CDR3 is TGTGCCAGCAGCTACCCTAGCGGTGCAGATACGCAGTATTTT.

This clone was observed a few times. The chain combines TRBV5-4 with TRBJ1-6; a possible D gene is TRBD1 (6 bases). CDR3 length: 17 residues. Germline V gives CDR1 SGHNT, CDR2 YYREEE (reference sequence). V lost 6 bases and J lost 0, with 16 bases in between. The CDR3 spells CASTYRQADSYNSPLHF. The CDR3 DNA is TGTGCCAGCACATATCGACAGGCGGACTCCTATAATTCACCCCTCCACTTT. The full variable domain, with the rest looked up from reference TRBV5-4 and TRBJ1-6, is ETGVTQSPTHLIKTRGQQVTLRCSSQSGHNTVSWYQQALGQGPQFIFQYYREEENGRGNFPPRFSGLQFPNYSSELNVNALELDDSALYLCASTYRQADSYNSPLHFGNGTRLTVT.

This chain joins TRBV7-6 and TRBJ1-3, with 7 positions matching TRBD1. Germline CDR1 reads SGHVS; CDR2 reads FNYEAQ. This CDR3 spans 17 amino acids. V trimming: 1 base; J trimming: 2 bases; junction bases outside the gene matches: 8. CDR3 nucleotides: TGTGCCAGCAGCTTAGGGAAACAGGGGTATACTGGAAACACCATATATTTT. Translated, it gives CASSLGKQGYTGNTIYF.

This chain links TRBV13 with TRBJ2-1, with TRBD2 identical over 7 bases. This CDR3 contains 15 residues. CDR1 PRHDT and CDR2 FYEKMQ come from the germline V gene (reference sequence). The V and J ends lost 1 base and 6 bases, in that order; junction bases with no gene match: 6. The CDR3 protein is CASSLDAGVGNEQFF. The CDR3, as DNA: TGTGCCAGCAGCTTAGACGCGGGGGTTGGCAATGAGCAGTTCTTC.

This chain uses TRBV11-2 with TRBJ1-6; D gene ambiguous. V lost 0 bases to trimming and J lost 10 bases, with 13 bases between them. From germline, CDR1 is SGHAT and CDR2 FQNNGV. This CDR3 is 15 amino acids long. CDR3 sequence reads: CASSLDGSSYSPLHF. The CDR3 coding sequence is TGTGCCAGCAGCTTAGATGGCAGTTCGTACTCACCCCTCCACTTT.

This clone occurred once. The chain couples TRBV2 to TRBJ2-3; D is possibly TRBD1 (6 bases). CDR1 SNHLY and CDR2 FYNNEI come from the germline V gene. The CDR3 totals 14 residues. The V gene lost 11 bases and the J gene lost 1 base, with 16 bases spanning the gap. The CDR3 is CAEPGARGTDTQYF. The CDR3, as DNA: TGTGCCGAGCCAGGGGCCAGAGGCACAGATACGCAGTATTTT. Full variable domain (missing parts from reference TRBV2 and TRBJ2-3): EPEVTQTPSHQVTQMGQEVILRCVPISNHLYFYWYRQILGQKVEFLVSFYNNEISEKSEIFDDQFSVERPDGSNFTLKIRSTKLEDSAMYFCAEPGARGTDTQYFGPGTRLTVL.

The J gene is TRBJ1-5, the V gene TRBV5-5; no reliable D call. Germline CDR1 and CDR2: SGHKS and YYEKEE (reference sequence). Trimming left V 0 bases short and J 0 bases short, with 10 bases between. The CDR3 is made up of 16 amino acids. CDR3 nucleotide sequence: TGTGCCAGCAGCTTGGCCAACGGGTATAGCAATCAGCCCCAGCATTTT. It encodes CASSLANGYSNQPQHF.

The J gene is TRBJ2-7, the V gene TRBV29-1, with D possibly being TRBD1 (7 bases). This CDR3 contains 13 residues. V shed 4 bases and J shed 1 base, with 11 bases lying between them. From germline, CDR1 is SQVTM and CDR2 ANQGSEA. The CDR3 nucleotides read TGCAGCGTTGTGACAGGGACTTCCTACGAGCAGTACTTC. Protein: CSVVTGTSYEQYF.

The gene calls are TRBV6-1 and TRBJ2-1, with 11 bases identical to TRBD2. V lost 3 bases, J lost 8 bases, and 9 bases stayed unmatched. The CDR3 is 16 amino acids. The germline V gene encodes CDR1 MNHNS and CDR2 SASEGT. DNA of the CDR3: TGTGCCAGCAGTGATGTAGCGGGAGGGTTTGCGGATGAGCAGTTCTTC. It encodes CASSDVAGGFADEQFF.

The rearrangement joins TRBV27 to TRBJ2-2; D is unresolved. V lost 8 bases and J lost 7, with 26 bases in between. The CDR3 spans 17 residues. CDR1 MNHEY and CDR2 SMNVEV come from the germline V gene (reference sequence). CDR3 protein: CASALEINRVFGGELFF. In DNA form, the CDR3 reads TGTGCCAGCGCACTCGAGATTAATCGGGTTTTCGGCGGGGAGCTGTTTTTT.